Presented here are 16 T cell receptor beta chains from one specimen sequenced in a study of T cells of healthy individuals. From the 5' RACE reads, TCRdb called clonotypes with MiXCR, one entry per CDR3 protein. The sample contains around 100,000 distinct CDR3 sequences, roughly 18% of which appear only once. The receptor source for this set is a human donor in good health.

This clonotype was seen a handful of times. V usage is TRBV12-3 or TRBV12-4 and J usage is TRBJ1-2; 7 positions agree with TRBD1. The CDR3 length is 19 residues. V shed 4 bases and J 7 bases; nucleotides not matched to a gene: 24. CDR3 bases: TGTGCCAGCAGTTCACTCCAGACAGGGCCCATTCCTGGTCTGGGTGGCTACACCTTC. Translation gives CASSSLQTGPIPGLGGYTF.

As for this clonotype: It may be a read error: a sequence one base away is much more abundant. The V gene is TRBV28, the J gene TRBJ2-4; tentatively, D is TRBD2 (5 bases). Germline V gene data show CDR1 as MDHEN and CDR2 as SYDVKM. The V and J ends lost 3 bases and 3 bases respectively, with 24 bases between them. This CDR3 has 19 residues. The CDR3 bases are TGTGCCAGCAGTTTTGTCCACGGGTCGGGGAGTCCAGGCAAAAACATTCAGTACTTC. Protein sequence: CASSFVHGSGSPGKNIQYF.

This clonotype was observed a handful of times. The chain uses TRBV7-8 and TRBJ2-4; D not resolved. Germline CDR1 and CDR2: SGHVS and FQNEAQ. The CDR3 contains 15 residues. V was shortened by 1 base and J by 1 base, with 8 bases between the two germline ends. Here the CDR3 reads CASSLGPRAKNIQYF. Written as DNA, the CDR3 is TGTGCCAGCAGCTTAGGGCCCCGGGCCAAAAACATTCAGTACTTC.

This clonotype was detected only a few times. V is TRBV6-6 and J is TRBJ2-2, with D maybe TRBD2 (5 bases). The CDR3 sequence is 16 residues long. Between the trimmed V and J ends, which lost 7 bases and 4 bases, there was a span of 19 bases. The germline gives CDR1 MNHNY, CDR2 SVGAGI (reference sequence). CDR3 sequence (DNA): TGTGCCAGCATAAAATTGGCGGGTGAAACCACCGGGGAGCTGTTTTTT. It encodes CASIKLAGETTGELFF.

This clonotype was observed many times. The J gene is TRBJ1-1, the V gene TRBV19; TRBD1 matches 9 bases. After removal of 8 bases from V and 3 bases from J, the junction contained 10 bases not matched to a gene. Germline V gene lookup returns CDR1 LNHDA and CDR2 SQIVND (reference sequence). This CDR3 spans 15 amino acids. CDR3 sequence (DNA): TGTGCCAGTCGCCTCCGGGACAGGGAGGACACTGAAGCTTTCTTT. Its translation is CASRLRDREDTEAFF.

Remarks on this clonotype: This may stem from a read error, because a much larger clone lies one nucleotide away. The chain combines TRBV6-1 with TRBJ2-1; 8 positions match TRBD2. The CDR3 is 15 amino acids. Trimming took 4 bases from V and 12 from J; bases not matched to a gene: 14. Germline CDR1 reads MNHNS; CDR2 reads SASEGT. In DNA, the CDR3 is TGTGCCAGCAGTGCGAGTCGCGGGGGGAGGGGTGGGCAGTTCTTC. Protein product: CASSASRGGRGGQFF.

The table lists this clonotype with a few counts. The chain carries TRBV11-2 and TRBJ1-3, with a weak D call TRBD1 (5 bases). Trimming removed 5 bases from V and 7 bases from J, with 15 bases in between. From germline, CDR1 is SGHAT and CDR2 FQNNGV. This CDR3 comprises 14 residues. The CDR3 is CASSPPAGTNTIYF. CDR3 coding DNA: TGTGCCAGCAGCCCCCCGGCAGGGACTAACACCATATATTTT.

This clonotype was seen once. The V and J genes are TRBV12-3 or TRBV12-4 and TRBJ2-1, with D unresolved. The CDR3 is made up of 11 amino acids. Trimming removed 6 bases at V and 7 bases at J, with 7 bases between. The CDR3 region is CASRQRNEQFF. DNA of the CDR3: TGTGCCAGCAGGCAGAGAAATGAGCAGTTCTTC.

The J gene is TRBJ1-2, the V gene TRBV3-1; D remains unclear. Per the germline V gene, CDR1 is LGHDT and CDR2 is YNNKEL (reference sequence). Deletions cut 1 base from V and 4 bases from J, with 16 bases between. This CDR3 is 16 amino acids long. CDR3 bases: TGTGCCAGCAGCCAAGGGAGATGGGTAGGAGGCTATGGCTACACCTTC. Translation gives CASSQGRWVGGYGYTF.

The CDR3 loop is CASSVTSAGTQYF. The CDR3 nucleotides read TGTGCCAGCAGTGTCACTAGCGCGGGGACCCAGTACTTC. This chain joins TRBV12-3 or TRBV12-4 and TRBJ2-5; 7 bases map to TRBD2. Unmatched junction bases numbered 7, after V lost 5 bases and J lost 7 bases. The CDR3 spans 13 residues.

This clonotype was found a few times. The CDR3 loop reads CASSVGRSTEAFF. As DNA, the CDR3 is TGTGCCAGCAGCGTAGGCAGGAGCACTGAAGCTTTCTTT. V gene TRBV9 combines with J gene TRBJ1-1; unclear D gene. V lost 0 bases and J lost 4, with 7 bases in between. The V gene's germline CDR1 is SGDLS and CDR2 YYNGEE. The CDR3 runs 13 residues. The variable domain in full, completed from reference TRBV9 and TRBJ1-1, reads DSGVTQTPKHLITATGQRVTLRCSPRSGDLSVYWYQQSLDQGLQFLIQYYNGEERAKGNILERFSAQQFPDLHSELNLSSLELGDSALYFCASSVGRSTEAFFGQGTRLTVV.

This clonotype was counted ten times or more. The rearrangement links TRBV7-2 to TRBJ1-2, with D maybe TRBD1 (5 bases). The CDR3 length is 14 residues. The V end lost 2 bases, the J end lost 3 bases, and 10 bases lay between the germline ends. Germline lookup yields CDR1 SGHTA and CDR2 FQGNSA. CDR3 region: CASSLSRAHYGYTF. The CDR3 region has the DNA TGTGCCAGCAGCTTATCCAGGGCCCACTATGGCTACACCTTC.

The V call is TRBV30, the J call TRBJ1-1; D is possibly TRBD1 (6 bases). Germline V gene data show CDR1 as GTSNPN and CDR2 as SVGIG (reference sequence). The CDR3 has 14 amino acids. V lost 1 base and J 3 bases, leaving 12 bases between the germline ends. CDR3 DNA: TGTGCCTGGAGTGAAGGGCAGGGGTACACTGAAGCTTTCTTT. Residues: CAWSEGQGYTEAFF.

The V gene is TRBV7-9, the J gene TRBJ2-3; 8 bases are a match to TRBD1. This CDR3 is 14 amino acids long. Germline values: CDR1 SEHNR, CDR2 FQNEAQ (reference sequence). With V trimmed by 5 bases and J by 6 bases, 7 bases remained unmatched. CDR3 loop: CASSLGQGWDTQYF. The CDR3 DNA follows: TGTGCCAGCAGCCTCGGACAGGGCTGGGATACGCAGTATTTT.

This clonotype came up many times. The V gene is TRBV6-1, the J gene TRBJ2-3, with 9 positions matching TRBD2. In germline, CDR1 is MNHNS, CDR2 SASEGT. The V and J ends lost 7 bases and 0 bases, in that order; junction bases with no gene match: 5. The CDR3 is 15 amino acids. This CDR3 reads CASNALAGSTDTQYF. The CDR3 coding sequence is TGTGCCAGCAATGCGCTAGCGGGAAGCACAGATACGCAGTATTTT.

In this sample, this clonotype turned up many times. V usage is TRBV5-6 and J usage is TRBJ2-1, with D possibly being TRBD1 (5 bases). Germline assignment: CDR1 SGHDT and CDR2 YYEEEE. This CDR3 comprises 12 residues. V was pared by 2 bases and J by 10 bases, with 10 bases between. The CDR3 DNA reads TGTGCCAGCAGCTTAGGGGTAGCAGAGCAGTTCTTC. It is translated as CASSLGVAEQFF.